This record concerns one TCR beta chain sequence. The antigen this receptor binds is unknown. Base qualities are not recorded, but no much larger clone differs from it by a single base. These data come from a study of T cells after yellow fever vaccination (dated by TCRdb to the late 2010s). Regarding the complete study: Libraries from fractions with low cell numbers were prepared with the SMART-Seq v4 Ultra Low Input RNA kit. Blood samples were taken at several timepoints before and after primary and secondary immunization, and bulk PBMC replicates and cell subsets were isolated. Two healthy male donors made up the cohort, one aged 18 to 29 years and the other aged 30 to 40 years. To follow T-cell clones before and after primary and booster YFV17D yellow fever vaccination, bulk TCR alpha and beta repertoires were sequenced over time.

What the study reported, not specific to this receptor: Because only a couple of donors were included in the study, the extent to which the findings can be generalized is limited. FACS-sorted repertoires could contain abundant contaminating clonotypes from the bulk population, so computational filtering was required. Compared with the primary T-cell response, the secondary T-cell response was weaker but faster, peaking on day 5 rather than day 15. A small share of clonotypes was detected in both CD4 and CD8 compartments, with the overlap likely arising from convergent recombination. Most clones expanded after primary vaccination were re-detected after the booster (about 95% of CD4 and 88% of CD8), suggesting broad memory maintenance.

The CDR3 starts with the cysteine, ends with the phenylalanine, and has 14 residues. Of the read, only the CDR3 DNA is kept; its 42 bases are in frame from base 1. V lost 8 bases and J lost 1 base; the stretch between them is 14 bases long. Via the germline V gene, CDR1 is MNHEY and CDR2 SVGEGT. Sequencing used an Illumina NovaSeq 6000. TCR cDNA was made using 5'RACE template switching, a step that added a universal primer site and unique molecular identifiers. cDNA synthesis was primed from both the TCR alpha and TCR beta constant segments. Library amplification involved two PCR steps, and the second step added sample barcodes and sequencing adapters. Libraries were sequenced on Illumina HiSeq 2500 (2x100 bp) or NovaSeq (2x150 bp). In the paper's pipeline: Reads were demultiplexed and collapsed into UMI consensus sequences with MIGEC, and V(D)J alignment was performed with MiXCR. Vaccine-responding clonotypes were defined with edgeR using replicate PBMC samples, requiring FDR below 0.01 and a log2 fold change above 5 up to day 15. Each bulk clonotype was labeled CD4 or CD8 based on which sequenced repertoire, CD4 or CD8, contained the clonotype at higher abundance. TCRdb itself trimmed the public reads at Q25 with fastp, ran MiXCR and retained productive beta chains. For every CDR3 protein sequence, its rows merge into one entry that carries the most common genes and DNA. The V and J calls were determined by TCRdb, not by the authors. For this sample the table gives some 300,000 distinct CDR3 sequences, of which 7.5% to 9% were detected only once. Jointly, the top ten make up about 3.7% of the sample.

Reading the label with the study, this specimen's treatment or condition is: live attenuated yellow fever vaccine strain. A standard Ficoll-Paque protocol was used to isolate PBMCs from peripheral blood. CD4 and CD8 T-cell fractions were isolated with Dynabeads CD4 and CD8 positive selection kits. TriZol was used to extract RNA from bulk PBMCs, from CD4 and CD8 fractions, and from dextramer-positive and dextramer-negative fractions. The input for sequencing was CD4+ T cells sorted from PBMCs, taken 5 days after the yellow fever booster vaccination. The source is a man aged 18 to 30 who received the YFV17D yellow fever vaccine. This chain joins TRBV6-2 or TRBV6-3 to TRBJ1-1; a confident D gene designation cannot be given. The CDR3 region has the sequence CASLDPTRNTEAFF. The nucleotide sequence reads TGTGCCAGCCTAGACCCCACCCGGAACACTGAAGCTTTCTTT.